This T cell receptor (beta chain) was captured by sequencing in a study of T cells after yellow fever vaccination. One entry per CDR3 protein results from TCRdb running MiXCR on the 5' RACE reads. The top ten hold more than 15% of the sample, which has more than 350,000 distinct CDR3 sequences, 11% seen once. V was pared by 4 bases and J by 4 bases, with 6 bases of the junction left unmatched. This CDR3 contains 14 residues. Germline values: CDR1 SGHRS, CDR2 YFSETQ. At least ten counts were recorded for this clonotype. The sequences come from PBMCs, collected on the day of the first yellow fever vaccination. The clonotype originates from a man aged 18-30 years who received the YFV17D yellow fever vaccine. The V call is TRBV5-1, the J call TRBJ2-5; 8 positions match TRBD1. The CDR3, as DNA: TGCGCCAGCAGCAAAGGACAGGGCTTAGAGACCCAGTACTTC. Residues: CASSKGQGLETQYF.